This T cell receptor (beta chain) was identified in a study of T-cell memory formation after mild COVID-19. General study results and limits: CD4+ clones that contracted lay mainly in CM and EM; CD8+ ones lay in EMRA.

Trimming removed 6 bases from V and 4 bases from J; junction bases left unmatched: 6. This CDR3 comprises 13 residues. Per the germline V gene, CDR1 is SQVTM and CDR2 is ANQGSEA. Of note for this clonotype: The antigen is undetermined.

TCRdb called the 5' RACE reads again in MiXCR, with one record for every CDR3 protein. The table has about 190,000 distinct CDR3 sequences, roughly 23% seen once; the top ten hold about 21%. Sequences were obtained from PBMCs or a T cell subset sorted from them (not recorded which). The chain is built from TRBV29-1 and TRBJ1-1; 9 bases map to TRBD1. This receptor was taken from an adult woman who had mild COVID-19 (a few samples of this study predate the infection). Cell type and time point are not known. The CDR3 DNA reads as TGCAGCGTACAGGGGGCAGGAGGCACTGAAGCTTTCTTT. Protein product: CSVQGAGGTEAFF.